The rows below give T cell receptor beta chains drawn from one sample of a study of T-cell reconstitution after alpha-beta-depleted transplantation in children. Using its own MiXCR run on the PCR reads, TCRdb lists one record per CDR3 protein. The sample shows roughly 150,000 distinct CDR3 sequences, 11% of them seen only once. Material: PBMCs, obtained before TCRalphabeta/CD19-depleted stem cell transplant. These receptors all come from a boy aged 2-9 years with acute myeloid leukemia, due to receive a stem cell transplant. Both conserved end residues are part of each CDR3. The D gene is left open where the match is weak. Clone size is given for some rows only: seen once, a few or many times, or a class if the clone is expanded.

clone size: many
V gene: TRBV6-1
J gene: TRBJ1-1
D gene: .
CDR3 DNA: TGTGCCAGCAGCCAAGGACAGCGGAACACTGAAGCTTTCTTT
CDR3 protein: CASSQGQRNTEAFF

clone size: many
V gene: TRBV9
J gene: TRBJ2-2
D gene: .
CDR3 DNA: TGTGCCAGCAGCGTAGATCCGGGTACGAACACCGGGGAGCTGTTTTTT
CDR3 protein: CASSVDPGTNTGELFF

clone size: few
V gene: TRBV5-1
J gene: TRBJ1-2
D gene: .
CDR3 DNA: TGCGCCAGCAGCAGTGGAATCGATGGCTACACCTTC
CDR3 protein: CASSSGIDGYTF

clone size: many
V gene: TRBV29-1
J gene: TRBJ2-6
D gene: .
CDR3 DNA: TGCAGCGTCCGATTCTCTGGGGCCAACGTCCTGACTTTC
CDR3 protein: CSVRFSGANVLTF

clone size: many
V gene: TRBV4-2
J gene: TRBJ2-1
D gene: .
CDR3 DNA: TGTGCCAGCAGCCAAACGATTCGGGGACGGTCCTACAATGAGCAGTTCTTC
CDR3 protein: CASSQTIRGRSYNEQFF

clone size: many
V gene: TRBV6-2/TRBV6-3
J gene: TRBJ1-5
D gene: .
CDR3 DNA: TGTGCCAGCAGTGCCGGGACGGAGCAGCCCCAGCATTTT
CDR3 protein: CASSAGTEQPQHF

clone size: many
V gene: TRBV4-1
J gene: TRBJ2-7
D gene: .
CDR3 DNA: TGCGCCAGCAGCCAAGATCCGAAAGGGTACCACGAGCAGTACTTC
CDR3 protein: CASSQDPKGYHEQYF

clone size: many
V gene: TRBV4-1
J gene: TRBJ2-1
D gene: .
CDR3 DNA: TGCGCCAGCAGCCAGTCCACCCCAGGTGAGCAGTTCTTC
CDR3 protein: CASSQSTPGEQFF

clone size: many
V gene: TRBV28
J gene: TRBJ1-2
D gene: .
CDR3 DNA: TGTGCCAGCAGTTTAGAGTTAGAGGCCATCTATGGCTACACCTTC
CDR3 protein: CASSLELEAIYGYTF

clone size: many
V gene: TRBV5-1
J gene: TRBJ2-5
D gene: TRBD2
CDR3 DNA: TGCGCCAGCAGCCCCCACAGCGGGGGTATTAAGACCCAGTACTTC
CDR3 protein: CASSPHSGGIKTQYF

clone size: few
V gene: TRBV6-1
J gene: TRBJ2-7
D gene: .
CDR3 DNA: TGTGCCAGCAGTGAACGCGAGGAGCAGTACTTC
CDR3 protein: CASSEREEQYF

clone size: once
V gene: TRBV7-6
J gene: TRBJ2-3
D gene: TRBD2
CDR3 DNA: TGTGCCAGCAGCTTAGCCGGCGGGAGGGCCACCGCAGATACGCAGTATTTT
CDR3 protein: CASSLAGGRATADTQYF

clone size: .
V gene: TRBV19
J gene: TRBJ2-6
D gene: .
CDR3 DNA: TGTGCCAGTAGTATGGGACCGATAGACTACTCTGGGGCCAACGTCCTGACTTTC
CDR3 protein: CASSMGPIDYSGANVLTF

clone size: few
V gene: TRBV27
J gene: TRBJ2-7
D gene: TRBD1
CDR3 DNA: TGTGCCAGCAGCGCAGGACAGGGGCTCGAGCAGTACTTC
CDR3 protein: CASSAGQGLEQYF

clone size: many
V gene: TRBV4-1
J gene: TRBJ2-5
D gene: .
CDR3 DNA: TGCGCCAGCAGCCAAGATGTTAGCTCCAGGGGCGCGGAGACCCAGTACTTC
CDR3 protein: CASSQDVSSRGAETQYF

clone size: few
V gene: TRBV24-1
J gene: TRBJ2-1
D gene: .
CDR3 DNA: TGTGCCACCAGTGATCCCGGCAGGGGTCGGAATGAGCAGTTCTTC
CDR3 protein: CATSDPGRGRNEQFF

clone size: many
V gene: TRBV6-5
J gene: TRBJ1-2
D gene: .
CDR3 DNA: TGTGCCAGCAGTTACTCGAACAGTTTTCCCTATGGCTACACCTTC
CDR3 protein: CASSYSNSFPYGYTF

clone size: many
V gene: TRBV27
J gene: TRBJ2-4
D gene: .
CDR3 DNA: TGTGCCAGCAGTTCCACGGCCAAAAACATTCAGTACTTC
CDR3 protein: CASSSTAKNIQYF

clone size: many
V gene: TRBV12-3/TRBV12-4
J gene: TRBJ1-5
D gene: .
CDR3 DNA: TGTGCCAGCAGTTTTTCGGCGGGGATAGGGCAGCCCCAGCATTTT
CDR3 protein: CASSFSAGIGQPQHF

clone size: many
V gene: TRBV15
J gene: TRBJ2-5
D gene: TRBD1
CDR3 DNA: TGTGCCACCAGCGGATCCGGGACAGGGTTGGAGACCCAGTACTTC
CDR3 protein: CATSGSGTGLETQYF

clone size: many
V gene: TRBV12-3/TRBV12-4
J gene: TRBJ1-1
D gene: .
CDR3 DNA: TGTGCCAGCACAGATATAGGAGGACAGTACACTGAAGCTTTCTTT
CDR3 protein: CASTDIGGQYTEAFF

clone size: many
V gene: TRBV5-1
J gene: TRBJ2-1
D gene: TRBD2
CDR3 DNA: TGCGCCAGCAGCTTGGCATTGCGGGAGAGGAGACTCTACAATGAGCAGTTCTTC
CDR3 protein: CASSLALRERRLYNEQFF

clone size: many
V gene: TRBV6-1
J gene: TRBJ2-5
D gene: .
CDR3 DNA: TGTGCCAGCAGTGCAGGACCTAAGGGGTCAGAGACCCAGTACTTC
CDR3 protein: CASSAGPKGSETQYF

clone size: many
V gene: TRBV20-1
J gene: TRBJ1-3
D gene: TRBD1
CDR3 DNA: TGCAGTGCTAGGGCCAGGGGGGACCACTCTGGAAACACCATATATTTT
CDR3 protein: CSARARGDHSGNTIYF

clone size: many
V gene: TRBV6-5
J gene: TRBJ2-7
D gene: .
CDR3 DNA: TGTGCCAGCAGTTTAGTGTCCGGGATTAACAACGAGCAGTACTTC
CDR3 protein: CASSLVSGINNEQYF

clone size: many
V gene: TRBV4-2
J gene: TRBJ1-2
D gene: .
CDR3 DNA: TGTGCCAGCAGCCAACCTACAGGTGGGCCAGAACAACTGCCCTATGGCTACACCTTC
CDR3 protein: CASSQPTGGPEQLPYGYTF

clone size: many
V gene: TRBV6-1
J gene: TRBJ1-6
D gene: TRBD1
CDR3 DNA: TGTGCCAGCAGCCCCCAGGGGACAGGGGGCAATTCACCCCTCCACTTT
CDR3 protein: CASSPQGTGGNSPLHF

clone size: .
V gene: TRBV6-1
J gene: TRBJ1-2
D gene: .
CDR3 DNA: TGTGCCAGCAGCGGGGGAGGTGGCTACACCTTC
CDR3 protein: CASSGGGGYTF

clone size: many
V gene: TRBV20-1
J gene: TRBJ2-2
D gene: .
CDR3 DNA: TGCAGTGCTAGGGTAGGGGTAGGCTACACCGGGGAGCTGTTTTTT
CDR3 protein: CSARVGVGYTGELFF

clone size: many
V gene: TRBV11-2
J gene: TRBJ2-1
D gene: TRBD2
CDR3 DNA: TGTGCCAGCAGCTTAGTTACGGGGAGGGGCAATGAGCAGTTCTTC
CDR3 protein: CASSLVTGRGNEQFF

clone size: .
V gene: TRBV20-1
J gene: TRBJ2-4
D gene: .
CDR3 DNA: TGCAGTGCTAGACAGACAACAAAAAACATTCAGTACTTC
CDR3 protein: CSARQTTKNIQYF

clone size: .
V gene: TRBV19
J gene: TRBJ2-7
D gene: TRBD2
CDR3 DNA: TGTGCCAGCGCTCCGGGACTAGCTAACTACGAGCAGTACTTC
CDR3 protein: CASAPGLANYEQYF

clone size: many
V gene: TRBV5-1
J gene: TRBJ2-2
D gene: .
CDR3 DNA: TGCGCCAGCAGCCTCGGACAGGGGGAGCTGTTTTTT
CDR3 protein: CASSLGQGELFF

clone size: .
V gene: TRBV7-6
J gene: TRBJ2-1
D gene: TRBD2
CDR3 DNA: TGTGCCAGCAGCTTAGCGGGAGGGGACGGCAATGAGCAGTTCTTC
CDR3 protein: CASSLAGGDGNEQFF

clone size: many
V gene: TRBV20-1
J gene: TRBJ2-7
D gene: .
CDR3 DNA: TGCAGTGCTCCCCGGGACAACCGGGGTTACGAGCAGTACTTC
CDR3 protein: CSAPRDNRGYEQYF

clone size: many
V gene: TRBV24-1
J gene: TRBJ2-1
D gene: TRBD1
CDR3 DNA: TGTGCCACCAGTGATCCCGCCGGGACAGGGCCCAATGAGCAGTTCTTC
CDR3 protein: CATSDPAGTGPNEQFF

clone size: many
V gene: TRBV5-1
J gene: TRBJ1-1
D gene: TRBD1
CDR3 DNA: TGCGCCAGCCAGGGGGCGGACAACACTGAAGCTTTCTTT
CDR3 protein: CASQGADNTEAFF

clone size: many
V gene: TRBV12-3/TRBV12-4
J gene: TRBJ2-1
D gene: TRBD2
CDR3 DNA: TGTGCCAGCAGTCCTGCATGGGGGGGAGGGGACCCGGGGAATGAGCAGTTCTTC
CDR3 protein: CASSPAWGGGDPGNEQFF

clone size: many
V gene: TRBV12-3/TRBV12-4
J gene: TRBJ2-7
D gene: TRBD1
CDR3 DNA: TGTGCCAGCAGTCCTTATGCGGACAGGGGCCGGCAGTACTTC
CDR3 protein: CASSPYADRGRQYF

clone size: .
V gene: TRBV3-1
J gene: TRBJ1-3
D gene: .
CDR3 DNA: TGTGCCAGCAGCCAAGATTTTGGTTCAGGGGCGTTCTCTGGAAACACCATATATTTT
CDR3 protein: CASSQDFGSGAFSGNTIYF

clone size: many
V gene: TRBV5-1
J gene: TRBJ2-3
D gene: .
CDR3 DNA: TGCGCCAGCAGCTTGCAGGTCTATAGCACAGATACGCAGTATTTT
CDR3 protein: CASSLQVYSTDTQYF

clone size: many
V gene: TRBV5-1
J gene: TRBJ2-1
D gene: TRBD2
CDR3 DNA: TGCGCCAGCAGGCCCACCCTAGCGGGAGCGGGCTACAATGAGCAGTTCTTC
CDR3 protein: CASRPTLAGAGYNEQFF

clone size: .
V gene: TRBV7-3
J gene: TRBJ2-1
D gene: .
CDR3 DNA: TGTGCCAGCAGCTTAAACGGCGGGGAATCCTACAATGAGCAGTTCTTC
CDR3 protein: CASSLNGGESYNEQFF

clone size: many
V gene: TRBV5-1
J gene: TRBJ1-3
D gene: .
CDR3 DNA: TGCGCCAGCAGGGGCAAAGGAAACACCATATATTTT
CDR3 protein: CASRGKGNTIYF

clone size: many
V gene: TRBV5-1
J gene: TRBJ2-1
D gene: TRBD2
CDR3 DNA: TGCGCCAGCAGCTTCCTAGCGGGGTTCTCCTACAATGAGCAGTTCTTC
CDR3 protein: CASSFLAGFSYNEQFF